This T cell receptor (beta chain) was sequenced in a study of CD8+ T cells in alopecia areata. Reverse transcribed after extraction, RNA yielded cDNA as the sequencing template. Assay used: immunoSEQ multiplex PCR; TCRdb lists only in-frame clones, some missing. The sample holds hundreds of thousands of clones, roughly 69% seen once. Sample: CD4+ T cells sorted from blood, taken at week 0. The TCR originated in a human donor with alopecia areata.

CDR3 DNA: TGTGCCAGCCTGAACAGGTTGAACACTGAAGCTTTCTTT. Its protein product is CASLNRLNTEAFF. The chain combines TRBV11-2 with TRBJ1-1; D might be TRBD1 (5 bases). V lost 8 bases and J 0 bases, leaving 10 bases between the germline ends. Per the germline V gene, CDR1 is SGHAT and CDR2 is FQNNGV. The CDR3 is made up of 13 amino acids.